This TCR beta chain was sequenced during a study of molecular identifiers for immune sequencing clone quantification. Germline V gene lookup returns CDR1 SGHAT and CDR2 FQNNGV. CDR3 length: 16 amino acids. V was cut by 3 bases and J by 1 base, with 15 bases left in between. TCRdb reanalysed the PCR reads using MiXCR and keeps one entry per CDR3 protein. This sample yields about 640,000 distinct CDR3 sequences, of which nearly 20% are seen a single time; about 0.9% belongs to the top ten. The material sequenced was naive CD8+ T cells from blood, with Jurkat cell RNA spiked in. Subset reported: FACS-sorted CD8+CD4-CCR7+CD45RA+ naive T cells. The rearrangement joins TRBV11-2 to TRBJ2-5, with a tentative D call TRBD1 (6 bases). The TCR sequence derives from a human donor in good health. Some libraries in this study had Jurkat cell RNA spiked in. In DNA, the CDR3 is TGTGCCAGCAGCTTCGGTCTAGGGGGAGCCCAAGAGACCCAGTACTTC. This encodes CASSFGLGGAQETQYF.